The entry below describes one T cell receptor (beta chain). Sequencing used immunoSEQ multiplex PCR; TCRdb keeps in-frame clones, though not all of them. The data show about 360,000 clones, with around nine tenths seen just once and about 3% held by the top ten. This specimen comes from a study of blood T cell repertoires in COVID-19. Study information: Sources were T cells, B-cell-depleted T cells, or PBMCs; the material itself was cDNA or gDNA.

Germline V gene data show CDR1 as MGHRA and CDR2 as YSYEKL. With V trimmed by 4 bases and J by 5 bases, 1 base remained unmatched. The CDR3 runs to 15 residues. The receptor was isolated from a human donor in a cohort sampled during active COVID-19. Sequenced input: peripheral blood. This sequence joins TRBV4-1 and TRBJ2-1; TRBD2 matches at 14 bases. The CDR3 DNA reads as TGCGCCAGCAGCCTGGGACTAGCGGGGGACAATGAGCAGTTCTTC. Its translation: CASSLGLAGDNEQFF.